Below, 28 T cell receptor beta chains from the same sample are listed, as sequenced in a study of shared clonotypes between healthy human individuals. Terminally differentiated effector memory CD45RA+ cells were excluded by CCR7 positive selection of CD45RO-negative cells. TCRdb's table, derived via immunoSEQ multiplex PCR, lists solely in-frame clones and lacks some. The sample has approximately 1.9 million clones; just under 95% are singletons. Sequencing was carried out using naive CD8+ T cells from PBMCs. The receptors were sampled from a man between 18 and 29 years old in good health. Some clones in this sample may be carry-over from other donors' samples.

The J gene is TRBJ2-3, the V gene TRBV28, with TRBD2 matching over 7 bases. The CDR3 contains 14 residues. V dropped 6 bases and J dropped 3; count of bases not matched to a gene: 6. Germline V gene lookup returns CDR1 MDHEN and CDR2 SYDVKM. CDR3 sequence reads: CASRWASGTDTQYF. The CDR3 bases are TGTGCCAGCAGGTGGGCTAGCGGAACAGATACGCAGTATTTT.

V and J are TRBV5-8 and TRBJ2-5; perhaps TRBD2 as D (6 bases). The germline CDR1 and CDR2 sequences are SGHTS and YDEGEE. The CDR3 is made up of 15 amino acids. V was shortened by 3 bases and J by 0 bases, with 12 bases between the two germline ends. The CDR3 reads CASSSRDLYQETQYF. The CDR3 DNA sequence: TGTGCCAGCAGCTCCCGGGACTTGTACCAAGAGACCCAGTACTTC.

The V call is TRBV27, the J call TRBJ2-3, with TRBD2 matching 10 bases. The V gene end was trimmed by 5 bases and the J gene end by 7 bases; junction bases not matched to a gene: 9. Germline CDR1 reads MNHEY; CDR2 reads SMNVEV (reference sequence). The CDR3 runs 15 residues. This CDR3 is CASSPTSGLGYTQYF. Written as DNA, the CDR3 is TGTGCCAGCAGTCCGACTAGCGGGTTGGGTTATACGCAGTATTTT.

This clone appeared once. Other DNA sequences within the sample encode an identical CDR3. For the CDR3, the DNA is TGCAGTGCTAGAGAGGGGACCGAGCAGTACTTC. Encoded protein: CSAREGTEQYF. The rearrangement links TRBV20-1 to TRBJ2-7; either TRBD1 or TRBD2 may fit D (5 bases each). CDR3 length: 11 residues. Trimming removed 0 bases at V and 6 bases at J, with 6 bases between. Germline CDR1 DFQATT, CDR2 SNEGSKA (reference sequence).

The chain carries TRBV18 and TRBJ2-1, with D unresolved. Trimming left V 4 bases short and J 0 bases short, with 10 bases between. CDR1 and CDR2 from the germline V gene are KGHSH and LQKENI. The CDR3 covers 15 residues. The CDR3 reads CASSLGQNSYNEQFF. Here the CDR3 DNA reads TGTGCCAGCTCACTAGGGCAGAACTCCTACAATGAGCAGTTCTTC.

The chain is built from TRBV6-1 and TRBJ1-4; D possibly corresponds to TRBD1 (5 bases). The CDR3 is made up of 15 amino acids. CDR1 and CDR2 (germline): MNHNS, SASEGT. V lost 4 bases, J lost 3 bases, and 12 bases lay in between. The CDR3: CASSVPRESNEKLFF. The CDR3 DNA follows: TGTGCCAGCAGTGTACCCAGGGAGTCTAATGAAAAACTGTTTTTT.

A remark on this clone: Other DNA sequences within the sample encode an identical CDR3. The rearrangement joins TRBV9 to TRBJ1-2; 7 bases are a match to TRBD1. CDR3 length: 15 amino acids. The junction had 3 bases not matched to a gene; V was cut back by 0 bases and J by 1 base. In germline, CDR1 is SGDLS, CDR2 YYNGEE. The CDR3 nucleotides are TGTGCCAGCAGCGTAGGACAGGGTCTTAACTATGGCTACACCTTC. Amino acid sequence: CASSVGQGLNYGYTF.

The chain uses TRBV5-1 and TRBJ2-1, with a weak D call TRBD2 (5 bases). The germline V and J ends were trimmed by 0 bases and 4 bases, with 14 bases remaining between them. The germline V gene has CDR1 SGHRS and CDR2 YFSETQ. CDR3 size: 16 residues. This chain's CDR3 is CASSLAPGGPYNEQFF. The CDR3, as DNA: TGCGCCAGCAGCTTGGCCCCAGGCGGGCCATACAATGAGCAGTTCTTC.

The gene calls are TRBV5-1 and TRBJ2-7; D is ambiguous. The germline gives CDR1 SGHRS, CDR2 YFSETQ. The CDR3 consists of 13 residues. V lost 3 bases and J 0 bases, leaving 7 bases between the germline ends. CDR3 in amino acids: CASSWEHSYEQYF. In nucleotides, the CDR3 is TGCGCCAGCAGCTGGGAACACTCCTACGAGCAGTACTTC.

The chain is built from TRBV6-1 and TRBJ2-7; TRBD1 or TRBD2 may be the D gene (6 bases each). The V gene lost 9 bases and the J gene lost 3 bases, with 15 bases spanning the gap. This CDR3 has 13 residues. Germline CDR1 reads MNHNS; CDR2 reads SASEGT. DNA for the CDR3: TGTGCCAGTGGGGGGACATCGAGCTACGAGCAGTACTTC. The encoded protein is CASGGTSSYEQYF.

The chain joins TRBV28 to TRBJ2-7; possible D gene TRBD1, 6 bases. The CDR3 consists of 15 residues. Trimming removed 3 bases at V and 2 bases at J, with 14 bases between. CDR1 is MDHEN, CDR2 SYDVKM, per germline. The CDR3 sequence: CASSFEGHRTYEQYF. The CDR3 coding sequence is TGTGCCAGCAGTTTTGAGGGACACCGGACCTACGAGCAGTACTTC.

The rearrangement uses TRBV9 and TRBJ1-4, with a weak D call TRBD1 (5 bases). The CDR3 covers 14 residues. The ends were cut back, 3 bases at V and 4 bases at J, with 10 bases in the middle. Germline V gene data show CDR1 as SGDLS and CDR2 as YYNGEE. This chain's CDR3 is CASSGGGSNEKLFF. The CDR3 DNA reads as TGTGCCAGCAGCGGGGGCGGGAGTAATGAAAAACTGTTTTTT.

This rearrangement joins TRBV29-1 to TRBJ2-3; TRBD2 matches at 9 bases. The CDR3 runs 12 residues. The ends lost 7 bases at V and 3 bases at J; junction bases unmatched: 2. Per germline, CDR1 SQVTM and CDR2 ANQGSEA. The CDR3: CSALAGTDTQYF. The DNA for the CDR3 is TGCAGCGCTCTAGCGGGAACAGATACGCAGTATTTT.

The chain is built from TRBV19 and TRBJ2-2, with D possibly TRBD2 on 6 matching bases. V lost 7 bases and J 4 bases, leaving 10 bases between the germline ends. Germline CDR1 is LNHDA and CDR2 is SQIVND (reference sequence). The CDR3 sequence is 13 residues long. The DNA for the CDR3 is TGTGCCAGTAATCAAGCGGGCACCGGGGAGCTGTTTTTT. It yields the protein CASNQAGTGELFF.

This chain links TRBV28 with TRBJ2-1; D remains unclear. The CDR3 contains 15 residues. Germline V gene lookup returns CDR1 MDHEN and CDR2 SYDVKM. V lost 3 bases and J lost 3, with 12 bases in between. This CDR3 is CASSFFSGNYNEQFF. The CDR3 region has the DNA TGTGCCAGCAGTTTTTTTTCCGGAAACTACAATGAGCAGTTCTTC.

The CDR3 DNA reads TGTGCCAGCAGGGGGGGGACAGGGGATGAAGCTTTCTTT. Protein sequence: CASRGGTGDEAFF. The chain couples TRBV27 to TRBJ1-1, with 10 bases identical to TRBD1. From germline, CDR1 is MNHEY and CDR2 SMNVEV (reference sequence). The CDR3 totals 13 residues. The V gene end was trimmed by 6 bases and the J gene end by 7 bases; junction bases not matched to a gene: 5.

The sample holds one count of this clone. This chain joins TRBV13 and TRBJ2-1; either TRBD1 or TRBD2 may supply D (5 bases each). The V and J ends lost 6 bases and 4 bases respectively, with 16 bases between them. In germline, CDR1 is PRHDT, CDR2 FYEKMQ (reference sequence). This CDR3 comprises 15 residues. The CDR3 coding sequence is TGTGCCAGCAGTCACCGGGTGAGGGGATACAATGAGCAGTTCTTC. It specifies CASSHRVRGYNEQFF.

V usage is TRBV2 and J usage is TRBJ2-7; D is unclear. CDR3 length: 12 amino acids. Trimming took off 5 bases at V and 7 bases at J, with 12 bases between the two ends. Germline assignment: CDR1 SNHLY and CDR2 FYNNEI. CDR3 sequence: CASSPLIREQYF. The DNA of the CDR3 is TGTGCCAGCAGTCCTCTTATCCGTGAGCAGTACTTC. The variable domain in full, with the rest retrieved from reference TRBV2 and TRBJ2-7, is EPEVTQTPSHQVTQMGQEVILRCVPISNHLYFYWYRQILGQKVEFLVSFYNNEISEKSEIFDDQFSVERPDGSNFTLKIRSTKLEDSAMYFCASSPLIREQYFGPGTRLTVT.

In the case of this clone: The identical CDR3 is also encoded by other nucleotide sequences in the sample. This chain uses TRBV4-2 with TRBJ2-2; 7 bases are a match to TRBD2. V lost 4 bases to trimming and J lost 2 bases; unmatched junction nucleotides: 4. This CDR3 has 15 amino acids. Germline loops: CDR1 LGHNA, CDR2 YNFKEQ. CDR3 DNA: TGTGCCAGCAGCCCGGGACTACAAAACACCGGGGAGCTGTTTTTT. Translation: CASSPGLQNTGELFF.

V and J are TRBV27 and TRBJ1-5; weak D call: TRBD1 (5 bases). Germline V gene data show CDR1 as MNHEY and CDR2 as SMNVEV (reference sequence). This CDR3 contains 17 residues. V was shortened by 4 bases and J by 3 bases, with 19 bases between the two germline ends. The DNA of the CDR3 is TGTGCCAGCAGTTCATACGAAGACAGCCTTCTCAATCAGCCCCAGCATTTT. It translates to CASSSYEDSLLNQPQHF.

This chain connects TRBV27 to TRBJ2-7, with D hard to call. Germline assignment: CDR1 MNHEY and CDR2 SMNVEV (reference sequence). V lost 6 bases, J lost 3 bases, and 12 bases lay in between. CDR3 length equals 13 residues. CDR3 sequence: CASSPRKGYEQYF. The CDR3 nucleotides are TGTGCCAGCAGCCCCAGGAAGGGCTACGAGCAGTACTTC.

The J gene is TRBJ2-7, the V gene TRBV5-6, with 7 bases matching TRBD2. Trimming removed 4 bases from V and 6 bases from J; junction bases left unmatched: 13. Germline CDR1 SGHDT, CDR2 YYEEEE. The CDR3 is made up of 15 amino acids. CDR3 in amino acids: CASSTPWDGEGEQYF. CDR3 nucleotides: TGTGCCAGCAGCACCCCCTGGGACGGGGAGGGCGAGCAGTACTTC.

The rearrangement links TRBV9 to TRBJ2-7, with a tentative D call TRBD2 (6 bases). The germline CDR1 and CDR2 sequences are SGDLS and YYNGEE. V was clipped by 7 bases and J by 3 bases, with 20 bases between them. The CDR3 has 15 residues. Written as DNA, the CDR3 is TGTGCCAGCGGAGGGGCTATGGGGGAAGGCTACGAGCAGTACTTC. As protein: CASGGAMGEGYEQYF.

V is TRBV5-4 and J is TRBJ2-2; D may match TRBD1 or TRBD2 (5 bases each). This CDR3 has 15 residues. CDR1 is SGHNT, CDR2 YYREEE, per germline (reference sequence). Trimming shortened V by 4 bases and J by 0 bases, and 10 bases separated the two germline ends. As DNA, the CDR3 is TGTGCCAGCAGCCCGGGACGTTCGAACACCGGGGAGCTGTTTTTT. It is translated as CASSPGRSNTGELFF.

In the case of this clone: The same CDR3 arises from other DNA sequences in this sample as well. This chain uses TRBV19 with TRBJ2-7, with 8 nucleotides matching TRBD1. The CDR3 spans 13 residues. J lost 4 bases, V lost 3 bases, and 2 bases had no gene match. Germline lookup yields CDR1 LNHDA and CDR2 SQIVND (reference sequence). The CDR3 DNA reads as TGTGCCAGTAGTATTGACAGGGGATACGAGCAGTACTTC. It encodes CASSIDRGYEQYF.

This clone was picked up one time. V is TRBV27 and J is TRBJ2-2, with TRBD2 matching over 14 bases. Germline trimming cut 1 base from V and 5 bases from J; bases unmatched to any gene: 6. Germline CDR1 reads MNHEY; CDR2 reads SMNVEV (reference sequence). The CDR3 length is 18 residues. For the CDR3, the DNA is TGTGCCAGCAGTTTATTCGGACTAGCGGGAGGAGGGACCGGGGAGCTGTTTTTT. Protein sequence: CASSLFGLAGGGTGELFF.

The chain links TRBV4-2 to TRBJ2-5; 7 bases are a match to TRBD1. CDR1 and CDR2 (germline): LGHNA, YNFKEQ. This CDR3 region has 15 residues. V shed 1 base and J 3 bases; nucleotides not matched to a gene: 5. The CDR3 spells CASSQVPGQKETQYF. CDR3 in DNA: TGTGCCAGCAGCCAAGTCCCGGGACAGAAAGAGACCCAGTACTTC.

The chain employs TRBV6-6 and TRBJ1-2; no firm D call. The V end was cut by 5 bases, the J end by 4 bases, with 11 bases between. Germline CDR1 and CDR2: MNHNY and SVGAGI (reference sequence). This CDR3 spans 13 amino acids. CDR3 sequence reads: CASSPGPAYGYTF. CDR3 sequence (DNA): TGTGCCAGCAGTCCAGGACCGGCCTATGGCTACACCTTC.